The clone carrying this T cell receptor beta chain was seen a handful of times. Its antigen remains unknown. This entry is derived from a study of T cell repertoires in cytomegalovirus infection. Trimming left V 6 bases short and J 4 bases short, with 17 bases between. Germline loops: CDR1 SGHDT, CDR2 YYEEEE. This CDR3 contains 15 residues. TCRdb processed the reads anew with MiXCR; each CDR3 protein has one entry. The table has about half a million distinct CDR3 sequences, around 30% seen once. Sequencing used cultured PBMCs, obtained from culture after CMV antigen stimulation. The gene calls are TRBV5-6 and TRBJ2-1; the D gene is possibly TRBD2 (6 bases). The receptor's source is a human donor in good health (CMV status not recorded). Some clones in this sample may be carry-over from other donors' samples. The CDR3 loop reads CASNPWRERYNEQFF. Written as DNA, the CDR3 is TGTGCCAGCAACCCTTGGAGGGAACGATACAATGAGCAGTTCTTC.